This TCR beta chain originates from a study of vaccination and CD4 T cells after COVID-19. Study in general: The convalescents were made up of six males and four females, two of whom were Hispanic.

The Oncomine TCR Beta short-read assay was applied to DNA of cultured CD4+ T cells. Someone extracted genomic DNA from cultured CD4+ T cells. TCRdb called the PCR reads again in MiXCR, with one record for every CDR3 protein. This sample has more than 8,000 distinct CDR3 sequences, with roughly 25% found just once. Germline V CDR1 and CDR2: LNHDA, SQIVND (reference sequence). The CDR3 has 12 residues. Trimming pared 1 base from V and 5 bases from J, leaving 6 bases between. Treatment here: 10-day PBMC culture with coronavirus spike peptide pools or control peptides (ViraFEST assay). A word on this clonotype: As yet, its antigen is unknown.

This clonotype originated in a human donor who had recovered from COVID-19. This chain uses TRBV19 with TRBJ2-7; no firm D call. Sequencing used CD4+ T cells from blood, cultured in vitro, obtained after SARS-CoV-2 vaccination. In nucleotides, the CDR3 is TGTGCCAGTAGTATAGGGCGCAACGAGCAGTACTTC. It is translated as CASSIGRNEQYF.